This T cell receptor (beta chain) was obtained from a study of control samples from healthy donors and cancer patients. The assay was immunoSEQ multiplex PCR, and TCRdb's table has in-frame clones only and misses some. The sample gives 200,000 or so clones, 85% to 95% of which show up once; around 1.5% is in the top ten. Germline-derived CDR1 and CDR2 are SGHRS and YFSETQ. J gave up 7 bases and V 0 bases, and 5 bases lay outside the gene matches. The CDR3 totals 14 residues. Sample: blood. The receptor comes from a man aged 50-60 years in good health. The chain combines TRBV5-1 with TRBJ1-2; 8 positions agree with TRBD1. CDR3 DNA: TGCGCCAGCAGCTTGGATCGGACAGGGAGTGGCTACACCTTC. As protein: CASSLDRTGSGYTF.